This T cell receptor (beta chain) was recovered during a study of blood T cell repertoires in COVID-19. Whole-study context: The samples span acute and convalescent COVID-19 from the United States, Italy and Spain. From T cells, B-cell-depleted T cells, or PBMCs came the material, which was cDNA or gDNA.

Per the germline V gene, CDR1 is SEHNR and CDR2 is FQNEAQ (reference sequence). The CDR3 runs to 17 residues. Trimming stripped 1 base from V and 8 bases from J, with 23 bases between. In the original workflow: Reference gene primer amplification in the assay estimated nucleated cell counts. Data came from immunoSEQ multiplex PCR; TCRdb stores just in-frame clones and leaves some out. That table supplies the V and J calls and clone size; D and trimming were determined from the DNA. Of roughly 190,000 clones listed, more than 80% were seen once; the top ten hold approximately 0.5%. The receptor comes from a man aged 50 to 60 with acute or convalescent COVID-19. The source material was peripheral blood. The V call is TRBV7-9, the J call TRBJ1-1; D might be TRBD1 (6 bases). This CDR3 is CASSLVAARTDGEEAFF. The CDR3 region has the DNA TGTGCCAGCAGCTTAGTAGCTGCCAGGACAGACGGGGAGGAAGCTTTCTTT. Full variable domain (outside the CDR3, taken from reference TRBV7-9 and TRBJ1-1): DTGVSQNPRHKITKRGQNVTFRCDPISEHNRLYWYRQTLGQGPEFLTYFQNEAQLEKSRLLSDRFSAERPKGSFSTLEIQRTEQGDSAMYLCASSLVAARTDGEEAFFGQGTRLTVV.